Listed here are 19 T cell receptor beta chains from one sample, sequenced in a study of T-cell memory formation after mild COVID-19. TCRdb recomputed calls from the 5' RACE reads with MiXCR, one row per CDR3 protein. The sample consists of 150,000 to 200,000 distinct CDR3 sequences, 25% to 40% of them appearing once. Sample: PBMCs or a T cell subset sorted from them (not recorded which). The receptors were sampled from an adult woman who had mild COVID-19 (a few samples of this study predate the infection). Cell type and time point are not known.

This clonotype was detected ten times or more. The V and J genes are TRBV7-9 and TRBJ1-2, with D tentatively TRBD1 (5 bases). Germline assignment: CDR1 SEHNR and CDR2 FQNEAQ (reference sequence). The CDR3 consists of 16 residues. The germline V and J ends were trimmed by 5 bases and 4 bases, with 20 bases remaining between them. The CDR3 DNA reads TGTGCCAGCAGCAAACTTGCAGGGCAAGAATTCTATGGCTACACCTTC. Translating it yields CASSKLAGQEFYGYTF.

This clonotype was counted between two and nine times. The rearrangement uses TRBV4-3 and TRBJ1-2; D might be TRBD1 (5 bases). The CDR3 sequence is 19 residues long. Germline CDR1 is LGHNA and CDR2 is YSLEER. The germline V and J ends were trimmed by 3 bases and 5 bases, with 28 bases remaining between them. CDR3 sequence (DNA): TGCGCCAGCAGCCAGCAGACCGGGGACTGGCTCTCCCACCTTTATGGCTACACCTTC. Protein product: CASSQQTGDWLSHLYGYTF.

The V and J genes are TRBV4-1 and TRBJ1-1; D remains ambiguous. Germline loops: CDR1 MGHRA, CDR2 YSYEKL. V was cut by 0 bases and J by 8 bases, with 10 bases left in between. CDR3 length equals 13 residues. The CDR3 DNA sequence: TGCGCCAGCAGCCAAGATGTTGACGCCGAAGCTTTCTTT. Protein sequence: CASSQDVDAEAFF.

This clonotype has a handful of counts. The rearrangement links TRBV7-2 to TRBJ2-5; 10 bases map to TRBD2. V was clipped by 1 base and J by 4 bases; unmatched bases: 18. CDR1 and CDR2 from the germline V gene are SGHTA and FQGNSA. The CDR3 length is 20 residues. The CDR3 loop reads CASSLVGSGRPGGGRETQYF. The CDR3 bases are TGTGCCAGCAGCTTAGTGGGTAGCGGGAGGCCCGGGGGGGGACGAGAGACCCAGTACTTC.

This clonotype appeared a few times. CDR3 sequence reads: CAIRGDRGRGEQFF. The CDR3, as DNA: TGTGCCATCAGGGGGGACAGGGGGCGAGGTGAGCAGTTCTTC. This chain connects TRBV10-3 to TRBJ2-1, with 12 bases that match TRBD1. After removal of 6 bases from V and 9 bases from J, the junction contained 6 bases not matched to a gene. The CDR3 is 14 residues long. Germline V CDR1 and CDR2: ENHRY, SYGVKD.

The chain couples TRBV4-2 to TRBJ2-7, with a possible D match to TRBD2 (5 bases). Trimming stripped 4 bases from V and 1 base from J, with 11 bases between. This CDR3 contains 14 residues. CDR1 and CDR2 from the germline V gene are LGHNA and YNFKEQ. The CDR3 DNA reads TGTGCCAGCAGCCCAAACGGGGTTTCCTACGAGCAGTACTTC. This codes for CASSPNGVSYEQYF.

Here the CDR3 reads CASRSAAPSTDTQYF. CDR3 coding DNA: TGTGCCAGCAGATCGGCTGCTCCTAGCACAGATACGCAGTATTTT. The chain employs TRBV6-6 and TRBJ2-3; unclear D gene. The V end was cut by 6 bases, the J end by 0 bases, with 13 bases between. Per the germline V gene, CDR1 is MNHNY and CDR2 is SVGAGI (reference sequence). The CDR3 runs to 15 residues.

CDR3 loop: CASSPREFRSGANVLTF. Written as DNA, the CDR3 is TGTGCCAGCTCACCAAGGGAATTCCGCTCTGGGGCCAACGTCCTGACTTTC. The V and J genes are TRBV18 and TRBJ2-6, with D hard to call. The CDR3 loop spans 17 amino acids. The V gene lost 2 bases and the J gene lost 0 bases, with 11 bases spanning the gap. Germline V lookup: CDR1 KGHSH, CDR2 LQKENI. The variable domain in full, with the rest retrieved from reference TRBV18 and TRBJ2-6, is NAGVMQNPRHLVRRRGQEARLRCSPMKGHSHVYWYRQLPEEGLKFMVYLQKENIIDESGMPKERFSAEFPKEGPSILRIQQVVRGDSAAYFCASSPREFRSGANVLTFGAGSRLTVL.

This chain links TRBV7-2 with TRBJ2-1; the match to TRBD2 covers 11 bases. After removal of 5 bases from V and 6 bases from J, the junction contained 9 bases not matched to a gene. There are 16 residues in the CDR3. Germline V gene lookup returns CDR1 SGHTA and CDR2 FQGNSA. Here the CDR3 DNA reads TGTGCCAGCAGCCTTTCTCTAGCGGGAGGAACCAATGAGCAGTTCTTC. It codes for CASSLSLAGGTNEQFF. Supplemented by reference TRBV7-2 and TRBJ2-1, the full variable domain reads GAGVSQSPSNKVTEKGKDVELRCDPISGHTALYWYRQSLGQGLEFLIYFQGNSAPDKSGLPSDRFSAERTGGSVSTLTIQRTQQEDSAVYLCASSLSLAGGTNEQFFGPGTRLTVL.

The chain links TRBV12-3 or TRBV12-4 to TRBJ1-6; no clear D. The CDR3 runs 16 residues. Trimming removed 1 base at V and 5 bases at J, with 12 bases between. The CDR3 coding sequence is TGTGCCAGCAGTTTAGTCGTGGGAAGCGATAATTCACCCCTCCACTTT. This sequence encodes CASSLVVGSDNSPLHF.

V usage is TRBV9 and J usage is TRBJ1-1, with a weak D call TRBD1 (5 bases). The CDR3 contains 14 residues. Germline V gene lookup returns CDR1 SGDLS and CDR2 YYNGEE. With 3 bases removed from V and 3 bases from J, the gap between germline ends came to 12 bases. CDR3 nucleotides: TGTGCCAGCAGCGGGGGGGTGGCTGACACTGAAGCTTTCTTT. Translation gives CASSGGVADTEAFF.

The chain combines TRBV7-2 with TRBJ2-7; tentatively, D is TRBD1 (6 bases). Trimming shortened V by 0 bases and J by 6 bases, and 12 bases separated the two germline ends. The germline V gene encodes CDR1 SGHTA and CDR2 FQGNSA. This CDR3 contains 14 residues. The CDR3 is CASSLAWRGGEQYF. The DNA for the CDR3 is TGTGCCAGCAGCTTAGCGTGGAGAGGGGGCGAGCAGTACTTC.

This clonotype has just a few counts. The rearrangement links TRBV9 to TRBJ2-3; weak D call: TRBD1 (6 bases). This CDR3 is built from 14 residues. The germline V gene encodes CDR1 SGDLS and CDR2 YYNGEE. Trimming removed 2 bases from V and 4 bases from J, with 11 bases in between. CDR3 loop: CASSVQGIPDTQYF. The CDR3 DNA reads as TGTGCCAGCAGCGTCCAGGGGATCCCAGATACGCAGTATTTT. Together with reference TRBV9 and TRBJ2-3, the CDR3 gives the full variable domain: DSGVTQTPKHLITATGQRVTLRCSPRSGDLSVYWYQQSLDQGLQFLIQYYNGEERAKGNILERFSAQQFPDLHSELNLSSLELGDSALYFCASSVQGIPDTQYFGPGTRLTVL.

J is TRBJ2-1 and V is TRBV7-6; either TRBD1 or TRBD2 may supply D (5 bases each). The germline V and J ends were trimmed by 0 bases and 5 bases, with 17 bases remaining between them. The germline gives CDR1 SGHVS, CDR2 FNYEAQ. The CDR3 covers 17 residues. The CDR3 protein is CASSLALGVASDNEQFF. CDR3 in DNA: TGTGCCAGCAGCTTAGCGTTGGGGGTTGCGTCAGACAATGAGCAGTTCTTC.

The rearrangement uses TRBV18 and TRBJ2-5; D perhaps matches TRBD1 (5 bases). The CDR3 sequence is 14 residues long. The germline CDR1 and CDR2 sequences are KGHSH and LQKENI. Trimming cost V 5 bases and J 5 bases, with 15 bases left between them. In DNA, the CDR3 is TGTGCCAGCTCATCGGGCCAGGGTTGGGAGACCCAGTACTTC. It yields the protein CASSSGQGWETQYF.

The chain recombines TRBV12-3 or TRBV12-4 with TRBJ1-2, with D possibly TRBD1 on 6 matching bases. V was pared by 8 bases and J by 5 bases, with 15 bases between. There are 13 residues in the CDR3. The CDR3, as DNA: TGTGCCAGCCTAAGGGGGGAGAGGTATGGCTACACCTTC. This gives the protein CASLRGERYGYTF.

J is TRBJ1-2 and V is TRBV6-6, with D perhaps matching TRBD1 (6 bases). The CDR3 consists of 14 residues. Germline assignment: CDR1 MNHNY and CDR2 SVGAGI (reference sequence). Trimming shortened V by 7 bases and J by 2 bases, and 14 bases separated the two germline ends. The CDR3 DNA sequence: TGTGCCAGCACATCAGGACAGCCGAACTATGGCTACACCTTC. Translating gives CASTSGQPNYGYTF.

This clonotype has more than one count but fewer than ten. The rearrangement links TRBV4-1 to TRBJ2-4; 11 positions match TRBD2. The CDR3 covers 16 residues. The ends lost 1 base at V and 7 bases at J; junction bases unmatched: 6. Germline CDR1 is MGHRA and CDR2 is YSYEKL. CDR3 nucleotides: TGCGCCAGCAGCCAAGTTAGCGGGGGGGCCTTTAACATTCAGTACTTC. Protein product: CASSQVSGGAFNIQYF.

The V gene is TRBV7-3, the J gene TRBJ2-5; possible D gene TRBD2, 7 bases. This CDR3 contains 14 residues. Germline V gene lookup returns CDR1 SGHTA and CDR2 FQGTGA. The V end lost 4 bases, the J end lost 5 bases, and 14 bases lay between the germline ends. DNA of the CDR3: TGTGCCAGCAGCTCTGGGGGGGGGCTCGAGACCCAGTACTTC. Its protein product is CASSSGGGLETQYF.